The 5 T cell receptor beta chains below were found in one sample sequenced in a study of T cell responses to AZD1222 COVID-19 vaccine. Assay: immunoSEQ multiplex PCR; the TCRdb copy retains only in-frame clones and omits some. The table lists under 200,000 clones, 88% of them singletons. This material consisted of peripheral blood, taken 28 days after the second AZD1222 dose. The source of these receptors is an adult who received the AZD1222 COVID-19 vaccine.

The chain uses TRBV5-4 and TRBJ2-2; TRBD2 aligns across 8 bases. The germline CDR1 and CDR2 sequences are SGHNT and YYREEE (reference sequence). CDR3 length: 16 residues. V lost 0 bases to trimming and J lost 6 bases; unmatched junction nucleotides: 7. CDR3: CASSLGGLAGAGELFF. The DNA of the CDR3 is TGTGCCAGCAGCTTGGGAGGGCTAGCGGGCGCCGGGGAGCTGTTTTTT.

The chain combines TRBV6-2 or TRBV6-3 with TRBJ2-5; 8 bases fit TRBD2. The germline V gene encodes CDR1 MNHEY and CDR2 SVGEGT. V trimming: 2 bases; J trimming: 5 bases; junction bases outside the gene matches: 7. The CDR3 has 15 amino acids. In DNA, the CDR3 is TGTGCCAGCAGTTACGGGGGGACTAGGTGGGAGACCCAGTACTTC. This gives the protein CASSYGGTRWETQYF.

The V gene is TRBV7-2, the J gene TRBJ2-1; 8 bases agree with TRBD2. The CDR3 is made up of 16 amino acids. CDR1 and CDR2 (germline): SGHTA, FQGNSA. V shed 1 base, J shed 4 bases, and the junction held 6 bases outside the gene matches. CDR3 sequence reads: CASSLVSGGYYNEQFF. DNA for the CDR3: TGTGCCAGCAGCTTAGTGTCGGGAGGGTATTACAATGAGCAGTTCTTC.

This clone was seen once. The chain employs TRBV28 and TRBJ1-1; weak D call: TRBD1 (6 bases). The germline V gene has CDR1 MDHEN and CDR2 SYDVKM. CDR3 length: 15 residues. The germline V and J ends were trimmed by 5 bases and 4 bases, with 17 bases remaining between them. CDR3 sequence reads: CASSGYRELGTEAFF. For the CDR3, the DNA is TGTGCCAGCAGTGGGTACAGGGAGTTGGGCACTGAAGCTTTCTTT.

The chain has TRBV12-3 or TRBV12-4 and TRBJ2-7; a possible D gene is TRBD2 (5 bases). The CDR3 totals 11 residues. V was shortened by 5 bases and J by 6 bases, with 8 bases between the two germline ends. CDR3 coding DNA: TGTGCCAGCAGTCCAGCGGTCGAGCAGTACTTC. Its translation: CASSPAVEQYF.